The rows below give T cell receptor beta chains drawn from one sample of a study of CD8 T cells in Susac syndrome. MiXCR was run by TCRdb on the immunoSEQ multiplex PCR reads, yielding one entry per CDR3 protein. The sample lists about 140,000 distinct CDR3 sequences, around 95% occurring once. Sequencing was carried out using CD4+ T cells from PBMCs. Receptors were obtained from a human donor with Susac syndrome. The CDR3 runs from the conserved cysteine through the conserved F or W. A D gene is named only where the DNA matches it firmly. Clone size is shown for a subset of rows, as once, few, many or a class of expanded clone.

J,D,length,size,V,CDR3,DNA
TRBJ2-7,.,13,.,TRBV7-6,CASSRDNSYEQYF,TGTGCCAGCAGCCGGGACAACTCCTACGAGCAGTACTTC
TRBJ2-7,.,13,.,TRBV4-1,CASSQDRGIEQYF,TGCGCCAGCAGCCAAGATCGGGGGATCGAGCAGTACTTC
TRBJ1-1,.,13,.,TRBV29-1,CSVAGQPNTEAFF,TGCAGCGTCGCTGGACAGCCCAACACTGAAGCTTTCTTT
TRBJ1-5,TRBD1,15,.,TRBV18,CASSLRQGSNQPQHF,TGTGCCAGCTCCTTGAGACAGGGTAGCAATCAGCCCCAGCATTTT
TRBJ1-1,TRBD1,15,.,TRBV20-1,CSAGRDRVTFTEAFF,TGCAGTGCGGGCCGGGACAGGGTAACTTTCACTGAAGCTTTCTTT
TRBJ2-2,.,21,.,TRBV18,CASSPLGDVRSRGWGTGELFF,TGTGCCAGCTCACCCCTCGGGGACGTCCGATCCCGAGGATGGGGAACCGGGGAGCTGTTTTTT
TRBJ2-7,.,15,.,TRBV11-2,CASSLDQTPSYEQYF,TGTGCCAGCAGCTTAGATCAGACTCCATCCTACGAGCAGTACTTC
TRBJ2-7,TRBD1,14,.,TRBV3-1,CASSRRTGSYEQYF,TGTGCCAGCAGCCGACGGACAGGGTCCTACGAGCAGTACTTC
TRBJ2-2,TRBD1,16,.,TRBV14,CASSQYWKGATGELFF,TGTGCCAGCAGCCAGTATTGGAAGGGGGCCACCGGGGAGCTGTTTTTT
TRBJ2-7,.,11,.,TRBV7-2,CASSPLWEQYF,TGTGCCAGCAGCCCCCTTTGGGAGCAGTACTTC
TRBJ1-1,.,14,.,TRBV29-1,CSVVYLWMNTEAFF,TGCAGCGTCGTATACCTTTGGATGAACACTGAAGCTTTCTTT
TRBJ2-5,.,13,.,TRBV20-1,CSARLGQGGTQYF,TGCAGTGCTAGATTAGGTCAGGGGGGGACCCAGTACTTC
TRBJ2-7,.,16,few,TRBV4-2,CASSQGALGGKAEQYF,TGTGCCAGCAGCCAAGGGGCCCTTGGGGGGAAGGCCGAGCAGTACTTC
TRBJ2-7,.,13,.,TRBV6-6,CASTRGHSYEQYF,TGTGCCAGCACGCGGGGGCACTCCTACGAGCAGTACTTC
TRBJ2-1,TRBD2,19,.,TRBV12-5,CASGLVLSGRSISYNEQFF,TGTGCTAGTGGTTTGGTTCTAAGCGGGAGGAGTATCTCCTACAATGAGCAGTTCTTC
TRBJ2-7,.,15,once,TRBV20-1,CSARAPGLGPYEQYF,TGCAGTGCTAGAGCCCCGGGACTCGGCCCCTACGAGCAGTACTTC
TRBJ2-7,.,15,.,TRBV7-6,CASSLRQSGRYEQYF,TGTGCCAGCAGCTTAAGACAATCTGGGCGCTACGAGCAGTACTTC
TRBJ1-2,.,15,.,TRBV29-1,CSVEDEPGRIPGYTF,TGCAGCGTTGAAGATGAGCCGGGACGGATACCTGGCTACACCTTC
TRBJ2-4,.,16,.,TRBV21-1,CASSWGPGPGMNIQYF,TGTGCCAGCAGCTGGGGACCGGGACCGGGGATGAACATTCAGTACTTC
TRBJ1-2,TRBD1,17,.,TRBV23-1,CASSQSRVRRGQGGYTF,TGCGCCAGCAGTCAATCACGGGTCAGGAGGGGACAGGGTGGCTACACCTTC
TRBJ1-5,.,17,.,TRBV4-1,CASSQEGLGQTGQPQHF,TGCGCCAGCAGCCAAGAGGGCTTGGGGCAGACCGGGCAGCCCCAGCATTTT
TRBJ2-1,TRBD2,16,.,TRBV6-1,CASPGILAGGLNEQFF,TGTGCCAGCCCCGGGATTCTAGCGGGAGGGCTGAATGAGCAGTTCTTC
TRBJ2-6,.,15,once,TRBV6-5,CAAGSGLSGANVLTF,TGTGCCGCGGGGTCGGGGCTCTCTGGGGCCAACGTCCTGACTTTC
TRBJ2-7,TRBD2,16,.,TRBV5-4,CASSPLSGGVPYEQYF,TGTGCCAGCAGCCCATTAAGCGGGGGAGTCCCCTACGAGCAGTACTTC
TRBJ2-3,.,12,.,TRBV27,CASSRRADTQYF,TGTGCCAGCAGTCGTAGGGCAGATACGCAGTATTTT
TRBJ2-5,.,11,.,TRBV29-1,CSVRGAQTQYF,TGCAGCGTGAGGGGGGCACAGACCCAGTACTTC
TRBJ1-6,.,15,.,TRBV19,CASSPQQVTNSPLHF,TGTGCCAGTAGTCCCCAACAGGTTACCAATTCACCCCTCCACTTT
TRBJ2-3,.,18,.,TRBV27,CASSLRSRDHNSTDTQYF,TGTGCCAGCAGTTTAAGGTCCCGGGACCATAATAGCACAGATACGCAGTATTTT
TRBJ2-7,.,15,.,TRBV11-2,CASSLLGGSSYEQYF,TGTGCCAGCAGCTTATTGGGCGGTAGCTCCTACGAGCAGTACTTC
TRBJ1-2,TRBD1,12,.,TRBV27,CASPRTGDGYTF,TGTGCCAGCCCTAGGACAGGGGATGGCTACACCTTC
TRBJ1-1,.,14,.,TRBV25-1,CASSPARGATEAFF,TGTGCCAGCAGCCCCGCTCGGGGGGCTACTGAAGCTTTCTTT
TRBJ1-5,.,13,.,TRBV20-1,CSATRGGNQPQHF,TGCAGTGCTACCCGGGGGGGAAATCAGCCCCAGCATTTT
TRBJ2-7,.,14,once,TRBV28,CASSSDHLIGQQYF,TGTGCCAGCAGTTCCGATCACCTCATCGGCCAGCAGTACTTC
TRBJ2-1,TRBD2,16,.,TRBV24-1,CATSETAGGVMDEQFF,TGTGCCACCAGTGAGACTGCGGGAGGGGTTATGGATGAGCAGTTCTTC
TRBJ2-7,.,15,.,TRBV7-9,CASQRGTSRSYEQYF,TGTGCCAGCCAGAGAGGGACTTCCCGCTCCTACGAGCAGTACTTC
TRBJ1-5,.,12,.,TRBV28,CASTSVDQPQHF,TGTGCCAGCACTTCGGTAGATCAGCCCCAGCATTTT
TRBJ1-4,TRBD1,14,.,TRBV3-1,CASSQATGVKKLFF,TGTGCCAGCAGCCAAGCTACAGGGGTCAAAAAACTGTTTTTT
TRBJ1-4,.,12,.,TRBV12-3/TRBV12-4,CASSLRSEKLFF,TGTGCCAGCAGTTTAAGAAGTGAAAAACTGTTTTTT
TRBJ2-7,TRBD1,16,.,TRBV5-1,CASSLASGTGNYEQYF,TGCGCCAGCAGCTTGGCCTCGGGGACAGGGAATTACGAGCAGTACTTC
TRBJ1-1,.,14,.,TRBV6-5,CASTPRQENTEAFF,TGTGCCAGCACCCCTCGGCAGGAGAACACTGAAGCTTTCTTT
TRBJ2-3,.,12,.,TRBV13,CASSIRTDTQYF,TGTGCCAGCAGCATACGCACAGATACGCAGTATTTT
TRBJ1-1,.,12,.,TRBV20-1,CRPSTWRPEAFF,TGCAGGCCTTCGACGTGGAGGCCTGAAGCTTTCTTT
TRBJ2-3,.,12,.,TRBV3-1,CASSQDPDTQYF,TGTGCCAGCAGCCAAGATCCAGATACGCAGTATTTT
TRBJ2-1,.,14,.,TRBV11-2,CASSQGGPSNEQFF,TGTGCCAGCAGTCAAGGGGGGCCAAGCAATGAGCAGTTCTTC
TRBJ1-4,.,13,once,TRBV14,CASSQLTFEKLFF,TGTGCCAGCAGCCAATTAACATTTGAAAAACTGTTTTTT
TRBJ2-4,TRBD2,17,.,TRBV9,CASSVVAGGPSGNIQYF,TGTGCCAGCAGCGTAGTTGCGGGGGGACCTTCGGGAAACATTCAGTACTTC
TRBJ2-5,.,14,.,TRBV6-6,CASTYEPRVETQYF,TGTGCCAGCACATATGAGCCCAGGGTAGAGACCCAGTACTTC
TRBJ2-7,TRBD1,15,.,TRBV19,CASSRAGTASYEQYF,TGTGCCAGTAGCCGAGCCGGGACAGCTTCCTACGAGCAGTACTTC